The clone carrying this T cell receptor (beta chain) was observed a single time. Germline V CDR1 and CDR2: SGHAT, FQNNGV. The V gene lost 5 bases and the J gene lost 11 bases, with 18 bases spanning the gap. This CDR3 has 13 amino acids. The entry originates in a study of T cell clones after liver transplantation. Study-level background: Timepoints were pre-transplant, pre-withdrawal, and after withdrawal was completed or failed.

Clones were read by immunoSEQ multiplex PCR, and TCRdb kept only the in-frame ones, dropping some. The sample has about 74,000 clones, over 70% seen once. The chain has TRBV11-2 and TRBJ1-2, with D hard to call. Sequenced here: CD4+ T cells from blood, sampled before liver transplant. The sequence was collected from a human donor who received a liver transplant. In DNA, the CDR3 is TGTGCCAGCAGCCCCCGGGTGGGGTCTGGTTACACCTTC. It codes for CASSPRVGSGYTF. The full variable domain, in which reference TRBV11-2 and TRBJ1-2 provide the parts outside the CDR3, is EAGVAQSPRYKIIEKRQSVAFWCNPISGHATLYWYQQILGQGPKLLIQFQNNGVVDDSQLPKDRFSAERLKGVDSTLKIQPAKLEDSAVYLCASSPRVGSGYTFGSGTRLTVV.